This T cell receptor beta chain was identified during a study of blood T cell repertoires in COVID-19. As for the study in general: Spain, Italy and the United States supplied samples that represented acute and convalescent COVID-19.

Per the study methods: Estimated nucleated cell counts came from reference gene primer amplification. Repertoires were generated with immunoSEQ multiplex PCR, while TCRdb's copy carries only in-frame clones and drops some. That table is the source of V, J and clone size, and D and trimming were worked out from the DNA. The repertoire holds about 25,000 clones, with about 83% as singletons. The sequenced sample consisted of peripheral blood. The clonotype comes from a human donor with active COVID-19. The donor label of this sample is uncertain.

The CDR3: CSAPSRNEQFF. CDR3 in DNA: TGCAGTGCGCCTAGCAGGAATGAGCAGTTCTTC. This chain joins TRBV20-1 and TRBJ2-1, with D possibly TRBD2 on 5 matching bases. Trimming took 6 bases from V and 7 from J, leaving 10 bases between them. Germline V gene data show CDR1 as DFQATT and CDR2 as SNEGSKA (reference sequence). The CDR3 loop spans 11 amino acids.